This T cell receptor (beta chain) was captured by sequencing in a study of T cells after yellow fever vaccination. Study-wide background: Where fractions had low cell numbers, libraries were prepared from them with the SMART-Seq v4 Ultra Low Input RNA kit. Study-level findings and limits: Abundant clonotypes from the bulk population could contaminate FACS-sorted repertoires. Few clonotypes appeared in both CD4 and CD8 compartments. After the booster, approximately 95% of CD4 and approximately 87% of CD8 primary-response clones were re-detected.

TCRdb analysed the 5' RACE reads with MiXCR anew, one entry per CDR3 protein. The data contain over 250,000 distinct CDR3 sequences, about 5.2% of them singletons. As regards this clonotype: Its matching antigen is unknown.

Germline values: CDR1 KGHDR, CDR2 SFDVKD. The CDR3 totals 13 residues. The ends lost 4 bases at V and 4 bases at J; junction bases unmatched: 2. Sequencing used CD4+ T cells sorted from PBMCs, obtained on the day of the yellow fever booster vaccination. The sequence derives from a man younger than 35 who received the YFV17D yellow fever vaccine. This sequence joins TRBV24-1 and TRBJ2-5; 7 bases map to TRBD1. CDR3 nucleotides: TGTGCCACCAGTGACTGGACAGGAGAGACCCAGTACTTC. It specifies CATSDWTGETQYF.